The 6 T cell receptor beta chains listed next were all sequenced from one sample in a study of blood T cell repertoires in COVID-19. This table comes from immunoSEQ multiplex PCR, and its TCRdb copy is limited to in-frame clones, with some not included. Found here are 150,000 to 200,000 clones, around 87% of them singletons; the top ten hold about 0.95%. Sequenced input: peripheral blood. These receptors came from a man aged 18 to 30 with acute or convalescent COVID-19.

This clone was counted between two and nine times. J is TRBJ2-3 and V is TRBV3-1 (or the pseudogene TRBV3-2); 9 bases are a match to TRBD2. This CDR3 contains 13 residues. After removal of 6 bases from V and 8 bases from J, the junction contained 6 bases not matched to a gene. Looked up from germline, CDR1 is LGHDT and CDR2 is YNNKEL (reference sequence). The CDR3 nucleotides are TGTGCCAGCAGGCAGACTAGCGGCGCTACGCAGTATTTT. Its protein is CASRQTSGATQYF.

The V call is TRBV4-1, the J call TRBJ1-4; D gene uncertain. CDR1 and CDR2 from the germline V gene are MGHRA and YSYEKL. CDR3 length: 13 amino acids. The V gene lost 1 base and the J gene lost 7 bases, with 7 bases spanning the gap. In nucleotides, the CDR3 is TGCGCCAGCAGCCAAGTTTTATTTGAAAAACTGTTTTTT. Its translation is CASSQVLFEKLFF.

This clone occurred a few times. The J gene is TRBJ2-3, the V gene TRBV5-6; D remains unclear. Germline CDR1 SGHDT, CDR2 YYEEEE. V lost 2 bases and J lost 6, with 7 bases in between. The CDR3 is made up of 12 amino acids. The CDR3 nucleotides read TGTGCCAGCAGCTTTAGCCCCGATACGCAGTATTTT. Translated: CASSFSPDTQYF.

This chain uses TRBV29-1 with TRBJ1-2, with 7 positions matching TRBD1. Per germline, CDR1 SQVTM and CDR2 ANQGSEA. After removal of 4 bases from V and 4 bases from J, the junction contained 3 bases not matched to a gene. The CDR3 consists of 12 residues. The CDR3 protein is CSVAGGTYGYTF. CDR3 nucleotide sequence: TGCAGCGTTGCAGGGGGAACCTATGGCTACACCTTC.

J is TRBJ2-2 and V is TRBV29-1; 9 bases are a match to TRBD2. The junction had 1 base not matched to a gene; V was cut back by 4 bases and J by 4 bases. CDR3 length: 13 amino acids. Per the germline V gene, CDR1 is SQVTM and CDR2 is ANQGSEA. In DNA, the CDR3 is TGCAGCGTTGGCGGGGGGGTCACCGGGGAGCTGTTTTTT. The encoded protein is CSVGGGVTGELFF.

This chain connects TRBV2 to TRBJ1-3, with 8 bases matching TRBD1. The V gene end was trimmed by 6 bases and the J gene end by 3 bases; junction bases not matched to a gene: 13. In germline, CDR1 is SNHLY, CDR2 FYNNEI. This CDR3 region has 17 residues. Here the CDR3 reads CASRGGRGQEVGNTIYF. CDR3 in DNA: TGTGCCAGCAGAGGGGGGCGGGGACAGGAGGTTGGAAACACCATATATTTT. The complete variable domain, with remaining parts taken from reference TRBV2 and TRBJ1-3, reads EPEVTQTPSHQVTQMGQEVILRCVPISNHLYFYWYRQILGQKVEFLVSFYNNEISEKSEIFDDQFSVERPDGSNFTLKIRSTKLEDSAMYFCASRGGRGQEVGNTIYFGEGSWLTVV.